This is a list of T cell receptor beta chains from one sample in a study of Graves' ophthalmopathy and Graves' hyperthyroidism. One entry per CDR3 protein, called by TCRdb with MiXCR from the multiplex PCR reads. The sample holds around 660,000 distinct CDR3 sequences, more than 40% seen once. Sequenced sample: peripheral blood. These receptor sequences come from an adult man with Graves' ophthalmopathy. Each CDR3 is given with its conserved first and last residue. A D gene is named only where the DNA matches it firmly. Expanded clones get a size class; other rows say once, few or many, or leave the size out.

TRBV29-1	TRBJ1-1	-	-	TGCAGCGCCTCGAGGGGGGGTGGAGTTTTCTTT	CSASRGGGVFF
TRBV2	TRBJ2-1	-	-	TGTGCCAGCGGGGGGACTCACGGTTCCTACAATGAGCAGTTCTTC	CASGGTHGSYNEQFF
TRBV7-8	TRBJ2-7	TRBD1	-	TGTGCCAGCAGCTTAGCAGGGACAGGTTACTCTCCTACGAGATACGAGCAGTACTTC	CASSLAGTGYSPTRYEQYF
TRBV20-1	TRBJ1-5	TRBD1	many	TGCAGTGCTAGAGAGGGACAGGAGGTGGAGCCCCAGCATTTT	CSAREGQEVEPQHF
TRBV24-1	TRBJ1-2	-	many	TGTGCCACCAGTGATTTGTCTGGCTACACCTTC	CATSDLSGYTF
TRBV10-3	TRBJ2-7	TRBD1	-	TGTGCCAGCAGTGAACAGGGACAGATTCCCTACGAGCAGTACTTC	CASSEQGQIPYEQYF
TRBV10-3	TRBJ1-2	-	many	TGTGCCAGCACCGTTCGTGGGTATGGCTACACCTTC	CASTVRGYGYTF
TRBV2	TRBJ2-5	TRBD2	many	TGTGCCAGCAGCGAACGGGGGGGATGGCGAGAGACCCAGTACTTC	CASSERGGWRETQYF
TRBV13	TRBJ1-6	-	many	TGTGCCAGCAGCTTCGGAGACAGGATTAATTCACCCCTCCACTTT	CASSFGDRINSPLHF
TRBV10-3	TRBJ1-4	TRBD1	-	TGTGCCATCAGTGACTGGACAGGGACAGGGGGTGAAAAACTGTTTTTT	CAISDWTGTGGEKLFF
TRBV20-1	TRBJ2-7	TRBD2	-	TGCAGTGCCAGTAGCGGGAGAATCTTCTACGAGCAGTACTTC	CSASSGRIFYEQYF
TRBV20-1	TRBJ1-5	TRBD1	few	TGCAGTGCTAGTGTGACAGGGGGCAATCAGCCCCAGCATTTT	CSASVTGGNQPQHF
TRBV11-2	TRBJ2-5	TRBD1	once	TGTGCCAGCAGCGCCTTCCTAGGGGGCATCCAAGAGACCCAGTACTTC	CASSAFLGGIQETQYF
TRBV25-1	TRBJ2-7	-	many	TGTGCCAGCAGTGAATACGAGCAGTACTTC	CASSEYEQYF
TRBV7-9	TRBJ2-7	TRBD2	many	TGTGCCAGCAGCTTAGCGAAAGAGACTAGCGGGAGGATCCCCCACGAGCAGTACTTC	CASSLAKETSGRIPHEQYF
TRBV15	TRBJ1-5	-	few	TGTGCCACCAGCAGAGATCAGCCCCAGCATTTT	CATSRDQPQHF
TRBV6-5	TRBJ1-5	-	-	TGTGCCAGCGGTTTATATGGGGTTAATCAGCCCCAGCATTTT	CASGLYGVNQPQHF
TRBV20-1	TRBJ1-1	-	few	TGCAGTGCTGCACCCCAGGAGCCGAACATTTGGGTCACTGAAGCTTTCTTT	CSAAPQEPNIWVTEAFF